Here is one T cell receptor beta chain with its context. This entry belongs to a study of human T cells and chemical hapten exposure. As for the study in general: Patch testing placed 0.01% DPC on the upper back, with readings at 6 days. Alopecia universalis, totalis or areata was present in patients who were mostly female.

The CDR3 runs 15 residues. Germline V lookup: CDR1 SGHRS, CDR2 YFSETQ. Trimming removed 1 base from V and 6 bases from J; junction bases left unmatched: 7. Time point indicated: patch test 3, about 24 weeks after DPC sensitization. The treatment is: therapeutic diphenylcyclopropenone sensitization with weekly scalp DPC. The library attached unique molecular identifiers to individual cDNA molecules. TCRdb re-called the RACE reads through MiXCR, storing one row per CDR3 protein. Altogether 180,000 or so distinct CDR3 sequences are present, about 22% being singletons, with the ten largest covering approximately 2.5%.

The chain is built from TRBV5-1 and TRBJ2-4, with 7 bases matching TRBD1. Sample: whole blood, taken in connection with sensitization to the hapten diphenylcyclopropenone (DPC). The TCR was taken from a woman between 35 and 50 years old with alopecia areata. Some clones in this sample may be carry-over from other donors' samples. The CDR3 region has the DNA TGCGCCAGCAGCTTGACGACAGGGTTGGGAAACATTCAGTACTTC. Protein: CASSLTTGLGNIQYF. The full variable domain, rest sourced from reference TRBV5-1 and TRBJ2-4, is KAGVTQTPRYLIKTRGQQVTLSCSPISGHRSVSWYQQTPGQGLQFLFEYFSETQRNKGNFPGRFSGRQFSNSRSEMNVSTLELGDSALYLCASSLTTGLGNIQYFGAGTRLSVL.